This T cell receptor beta chain is drawn from a study of technical replicates of blood from a handful of donors. TCRdb's table, derived via immunoSEQ multiplex PCR, lists solely in-frame clones and lacks some. The sample has tens of thousands of clones; roughly 94% are singletons. The sequenced sample consisted of T cells isolated from PBMCs. This receptor was identified in a human donor in good health.

CDR3 sequence: CASSSIGVNYGYTF. The CDR3 DNA follows: TGTGCCAGCAGCTCAATCGGTGTTAACTATGGCTACACCTTC. The chain has TRBV5-4 and TRBJ1-2; D remains ambiguous. V lost 3 bases, J lost 1 base, and 10 bases lay in between. This CDR3 comprises 14 residues. The germline V gene has CDR1 SGHNT and CDR2 YYREEE (reference sequence). The variable domain in full, with the rest retrieved from reference TRBV5-4 and TRBJ1-2, is ETGVTQSPTHLIKTRGQQVTLRCSSQSGHNTVSWYQQALGQGPQFIFQYYREEENGRGNFPPRFSGLQFPNYSSELNVNALELDDSALYLCASSSIGVNYGYTFGSGTRLTVV.